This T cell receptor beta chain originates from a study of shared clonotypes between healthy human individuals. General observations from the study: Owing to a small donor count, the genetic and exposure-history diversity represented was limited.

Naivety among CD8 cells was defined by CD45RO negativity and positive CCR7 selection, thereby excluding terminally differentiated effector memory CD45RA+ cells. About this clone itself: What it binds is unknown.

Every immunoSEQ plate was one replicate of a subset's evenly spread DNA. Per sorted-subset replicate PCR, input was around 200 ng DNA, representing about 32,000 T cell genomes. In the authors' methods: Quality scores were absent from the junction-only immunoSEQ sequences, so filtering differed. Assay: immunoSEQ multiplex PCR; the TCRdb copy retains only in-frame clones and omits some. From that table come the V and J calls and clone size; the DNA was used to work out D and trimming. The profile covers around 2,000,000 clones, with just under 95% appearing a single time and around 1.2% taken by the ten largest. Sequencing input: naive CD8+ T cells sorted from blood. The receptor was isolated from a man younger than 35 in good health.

The CDR3 reads CASSEGLAGAFHTDTQYF. CDR3 DNA sequence: TGTGCCAGCAGTGAGGGACTAGCGGGAGCCTTCCACACAGATACGCAGTATTTT. The V and J genes are TRBV25-1 and TRBJ2-3; TRBD2 agrees at 14 bases. Germline V lookup: CDR1 MGHDK, CDR2 SYGVNS. This CDR3 has 18 residues. V was pared by 3 bases and J by 2 bases, with 7 bases of the junction left unmatched.